This T cell receptor (beta chain) is from a study of control samples from healthy donors and cancer patients. Profiled with immunoSEQ multiplex PCR; TCRdb holds only in-frame clones, not every one. The data hold some 170,000 clones, with roughly 95% observed a single time. Sequencing was done on a sample of blood. The clonotype was recovered from a woman aged 25-40 years in good health.

CDR3 in amino acids: CASSSGKGHEKLFF. The CDR3 coding sequence is TGTGCCAGCAGCTCAGGGAAAGGTCATGAAAAACTGTTTTTT. The rearrangement uses TRBV11-2 and TRBJ1-4; TRBD1 might be the D (5 bases). CDR1 and CDR2 from the germline V gene are SGHAT and FQNNGV. Deletions cut 4 bases from V and 6 bases from J, with 12 bases between. The CDR3 runs to 14 residues.